A selection of T cell receptor beta chains follows, all from one sample in a study of blood T cell repertoires in COVID-19. Repertoires were generated with immunoSEQ multiplex PCR, while TCRdb's copy carries only in-frame clones and drops some. The table lists about 270,000 clones, around 87% of them singletons. The sample was PBMCs or T cells enriched from blood (not recorded which). Every receptor here comes from a woman under 30 who had recovered from COVID-19. CDR3s include the opening cysteine and the closing phenylalanine or tryptophan. Fields, in order: J gene, V gene, clone size, D gene, CDR3 protein, CDR3 DNA. The D gene is left open where the match is weak. Size is stated for part of the rows, as once, few or many counts, or as a class when the clone is expanded.

J gene: TRBJ1-2; V gene: TRBV7-4; clone size: -; D gene: -; CDR3 protein: CASRYSCPRFGYTF; CDR3 DNA: TGTGCCAGCAGGTACAGTTGCCCTCGATTTGGCTACACCTTC
J gene: TRBJ1-5; V gene: TRBV30; clone size: -; D gene: -; CDR3 protein: CAWSQTGAFNQPQHF; CDR3 DNA: TGTGCCTGGAGCCAGACAGGAGCCTTCAATCAGCCCCAGCATTTT
J gene: TRBJ2-3; V gene: TRBV4-1; clone size: -; D gene: TRBD2; CDR3 protein: CASSHGTSGYTDTQYF; CDR3 DNA: TGCGCCAGCAGCCACGGGACTAGCGGTTACACAGATACGCAGTATTTT
J gene: TRBJ2-1; V gene: TRBV6-5; clone size: -; D gene: -; CDR3 protein: CASRGPGYNEQFF; CDR3 DNA: TGTGCCAGCAGGGGGCCAGGTTACAATGAGCAGTTCTTC
J gene: TRBJ1-1; V gene: TRBV27; clone size: -; D gene: -; CDR3 protein: CASSLRRGAEAFF; CDR3 DNA: TGTGCCAGCAGTTTAAGAAGGGGCGCTGAAGCTTTCTTT
J gene: TRBJ2-1; V gene: TRBV21-1; clone size: -; D gene: -; CDR3 protein: CASSKVPGLSYNEQFF; CDR3 DNA: TGTGCCAGCAGCAAAGTACCGGGACTCTCCTACAATGAGCAGTTCTTC
J gene: TRBJ1-5; V gene: TRBV27; clone size: -; D gene: -; CDR3 protein: CASSLSAKNQPQHF; CDR3 DNA: TGTGCCAGCAGTTTATCGGCCAAGAATCAGCCCCAGCATTTT
J gene: TRBJ2-3; V gene: TRBV2; clone size: -; D gene: -; CDR3 protein: CASSETFVTSTDTQYF; CDR3 DNA: TGTGCCAGCAGTGAGACATTTGTCACTAGCACAGATACGCAGTATTTT
J gene: TRBJ1-5; V gene: TRBV2; clone size: -; D gene: -; CDR3 protein: CASKLTTGDQPQHF; CDR3 DNA: TGTGCCAGCAAACTCACCACGGGAGATCAGCCCCAGCATTTT
J gene: TRBJ1-1; V gene: TRBV30; clone size: -; D gene: -; CDR3 protein: CAWSTGGTEAFF; CDR3 DNA: TGTGCCTGGAGTACGGGGGGCACTGAAGCTTTCTTT
J gene: TRBJ2-3; V gene: TRBV7-9; clone size: -; D gene: TRBD2; CDR3 protein: CASSPIPTSGGRKDTQYF; CDR3 DNA: TGTGCCAGCAGCCCTATCCCAACTAGCGGGGGCCGGAAAGATACGCAGTATTTT
J gene: TRBJ2-7; V gene: TRBV28; clone size: few; D gene: -; CDR3 protein: CASSFGGSSYEQYF; CDR3 DNA: TGTGCCAGCAGTTTTGGGGGGAGCTCCTACGAGCAGTACTTC
J gene: TRBJ1-6; V gene: TRBV4-1; clone size: -; D gene: -; CDR3 protein: CASSQDHLTIWGDIGLALHF; CDR3 DNA: TGCGCCAGCAGCCAAGATCACTTAACAATATGGGGGGATATAGGGTTGGCCCTCCACTTT
J gene: TRBJ2-1; V gene: TRBV5-6; clone size: -; D gene: TRBD1; CDR3 protein: CASSFGQGTYNEQFF; CDR3 DNA: TGTGCCAGCAGCTTTGGACAGGGGACCTACAATGAGCAGTTCTTC
J gene: TRBJ2-3; V gene: TRBV18; clone size: -; D gene: TRBD1; CDR3 protein: CASSQGQPSTDTQYF; CDR3 DNA: TGTGCCAGCTCACAGGGACAGCCTAGCACAGATACGCAGTATTTT
J gene: TRBJ1-1; V gene: TRBV6-5; clone size: -; D gene: -; CDR3 protein: CASNPGYTEAFF; CDR3 DNA: TGTGCCAGCAACCCGGGATACACTGAAGCTTTCTTT
J gene: TRBJ1-5; V gene: TRBV28; clone size: -; D gene: -; CDR3 protein: CASSFSRGRSQPQHF; CDR3 DNA: TGTGCCAGCAGTTTTTCCAGGGGTCGGAGTCAGCCCCAGCATTTT
J gene: TRBJ2-2; V gene: TRBV11-2; clone size: -; D gene: -; CDR3 protein: CASSSPAGAPNTGELFF; CDR3 DNA: TGTGCCAGCAGCTCACCCGCGGGGGCACCGAACACCGGGGAGCTGTTTTTT
J gene: TRBJ2-4; V gene: TRBV10-1; clone size: -; D gene: -; CDR3 protein: CASSVGDSSNIQYF; CDR3 DNA: TGCGCCAGCAGTGTGGGGGACTCTAGCAACATTCAGTACTTC
J gene: TRBJ1-4; V gene: TRBV30; clone size: -; D gene: TRBD1; CDR3 protein: CAWSSSRGSTNEKLFF; CDR3 DNA: TGTGCCTGGAGCTCATCCAGGGGGTCAACTAATGAAAAACTGTTTTTT
J gene: TRBJ2-7; V gene: TRBV5-6; clone size: -; D gene: TRBD2; CDR3 protein: CASGGAGGEQYF; CDR3 DNA: TGTGCCAGCGGAGGTGCGGGGGGCGAGCAGTACTTC
J gene: TRBJ2-5; V gene: TRBV5-6; clone size: -; D gene: -; CDR3 protein: CASSLEGEGLNRETQYF; CDR3 DNA: TGTGCCAGCAGCTTGGAGGGAGAAGGCCTTAATCGGGAGACCCAGTACTTC
J gene: TRBJ2-1; V gene: TRBV12-5; clone size: -; D gene: -; CDR3 protein: CASGAGALPSNEQFF; CDR3 DNA: TGTGCTAGTGGTGCGGGGGCCCTGCCCTCCAATGAGCAGTTCTTC
J gene: TRBJ2-7; V gene: TRBV11-2; clone size: few; D gene: TRBD2; CDR3 protein: CASSLDRLQRGAKVYEQYF; CDR3 DNA: TGTGCCAGCAGCTTAGATCGATTGCAGCGGGGGGCTAAGGTATACGAGCAGTACTTC
J gene: TRBJ2-7; V gene: TRBV5-1; clone size: -; D gene: -; CDR3 protein: CASSPEGAGEQYF; CDR3 DNA: TGCGCCAGCAGCCCGGAGGGCGCGGGGGAGCAGTACTTC
J gene: TRBJ2-7; V gene: TRBV5-1; clone size: -; D gene: -; CDR3 protein: CASSLAGSSSYEQYF; CDR3 DNA: TGCGCCAGCAGCTTGGCGGGGTCGAGCTCCTACGAGCAGTACTTC
J gene: TRBJ2-7; V gene: TRBV12-3/TRBV12-4; clone size: -; D gene: -; CDR3 protein: CASSVGSYEQYF; CDR3 DNA: TGTGCCAGCAGTGTCGGCTCCTACGAGCAGTACTTC
J gene: TRBJ1-2; V gene: TRBV3-1/TRBV3-2; clone size: -; D gene: -; CDR3 protein: CASSHGQGYTF; CDR3 DNA: TGTGCCAGCAGCCACGGACAGGGCTACACCTTC
J gene: TRBJ2-5; V gene: TRBV5-1; clone size: -; D gene: TRBD1; CDR3 protein: CASSSAGGETQYF; CDR3 DNA: TGCGCCAGCAGTTCCGCAGGGGGTGAGACCCAGTACTTC
J gene: TRBJ2-2; V gene: TRBV18; clone size: -; D gene: TRBD2; CDR3 protein: CASSLLTSAGDGELFF; CDR3 DNA: TGTGCCAGCTCACTCCTGACTAGCGCGGGCGACGGGGAGCTGTTTTTT
J gene: TRBJ2-2; V gene: TRBV24-1; clone size: few; D gene: -; CDR3 protein: CATSDPTQSTGELFF; CDR3 DNA: TGTGCCACCAGTGACCCGACTCAGTCCACCGGGGAGCTGTTTTTT
J gene: TRBJ2-2; V gene: TRBV6-5; clone size: -; D gene: -; CDR3 protein: CASSYGSGEGLFF; CDR3 DNA: TGTGCCAGCAGTTACGGGTCAGGGGAGGGGCTGTTTTTT
J gene: TRBJ2-1; V gene: TRBV11-2; clone size: -; D gene: TRBD2; CDR3 protein: CASSFLAGGQDNEQFF; CDR3 DNA: TGTGCCAGCAGCTTTCTAGCGGGGGGGCAAGACAATGAGCAGTTCTTC
J gene: TRBJ1-2; V gene: TRBV7-6; clone size: -; D gene: -; CDR3 protein: CASSLAPDPGVYGYTF; CDR3 DNA: TGTGCCAGCAGCTTAGCGCCCGATCCAGGGGTGTATGGCTACACCTTC
J gene: TRBJ1-6; V gene: TRBV7-8; clone size: -; D gene: -; CDR3 protein: CASSLIFSGFHNSPLHF; CDR3 DNA: TGTGCCAGCAGCTTAATATTTTCGGGGTTTCATAATTCACCCCTCCACTTT
J gene: TRBJ2-1; V gene: TRBV5-1; clone size: -; D gene: -; CDR3 protein: CASSTGWGLSSYNEQFF; CDR3 DNA: TGCGCCAGCAGCACTGGCTGGGGGCTAAGCTCCTACAATGAGCAGTTCTTC
J gene: TRBJ1-2; V gene: TRBV5-1; clone size: -; D gene: -; CDR3 protein: CASSLDSPGYGYTF; CDR3 DNA: TGCGCCAGCAGCTTGGACTCTCCTGGCTATGGCTACACCTTC
J gene: TRBJ1-1; V gene: TRBV3-1/TRBV3-2; clone size: -; D gene: -; CDR3 protein: CASSQVVGQLNTEAFF; CDR3 DNA: TGTGCCAGCAGCCAAGTCGTTGGACAGCTGAACACTGAAGCTTTCTTT